These 13 T cell receptor beta chains came from one sample sequenced in a study of long-term antiretroviral therapy in people with HIV. The assay, immunoSEQ v3.0, was run at survey level. Assay used: immunoSEQ multiplex PCR; TCRdb lists only in-frame clones, some missing. Found here are 20,000 to 30,000 clones, 80% to 85% of them singletons; the top ten hold about a sixth. This specimen consisted of unsorted PBMCs, obtained at the start of antiretroviral therapy, before treatment. Receptor source: a woman under 30 with HIV.

J is TRBJ2-7 and V is TRBV5-6, with D hard to call. Germline CDR1 SGHDT, CDR2 YYEEEE. V shed 2 bases and J shed 0 bases, with 6 bases lying between them. The CDR3 sequence is 13 residues long. The CDR3: CASSFSDSYEQYF. CDR3 sequence (DNA): TGTGCCAGCAGCTTTTCGGACTCCTACGAGCAGTACTTC.

V usage is TRBV7-2 and J usage is TRBJ2-3; the match to TRBD1 covers 9 bases. The V segment lost 5 bases and the J segment 5 bases; nucleotides outside the gene matches: 8. Germline V gene data show CDR1 as SGHTA and CDR2 as FQGNSA. The CDR3 loop spans 15 amino acids. The CDR3 coding sequence is TGTGCCAGCAGCCCGACAGGGGGGCAGGGAGATACGCAGTATTTT. Translated: CASSPTGGQGDTQYF.

This clone has just one count. The chain recombines TRBV5-1 with TRBJ2-5; possible D gene TRBD1, 5 bases. CDR1 and CDR2 (germline): SGHRS, YFSETQ. CDR3 length equals 13 residues. V lost 0 bases and J 2 bases, leaving 5 bases between the germline ends. The CDR3 DNA is TGCGCCAGCAGCTTGGACAGGCAAGAGACCCAGTACTTC. Amino acid sequence: CASSLDRQETQYF.

V is TRBV2 and J is TRBJ2-3; 7 nucleotides agree with TRBD1. The CDR3 runs 15 residues. V dropped 5 bases and J dropped 2; count of bases not matched to a gene: 7. The germline V gene has CDR1 SNHLY and CDR2 FYNNEI. Here the CDR3 DNA reads TGTGCCAGCAGTCCAGGGGGTCTCTACACAGATACGCAGTATTTT. Translation gives CASSPGGLYTDTQYF.

The chain has TRBV29-1 and TRBJ1-2; possible D gene TRBD1, 6 bases. Trimming pared 4 bases from V and 8 bases from J, leaving 23 bases between. The CDR3 consists of 15 residues. CDR1 is SQVTM, CDR2 ANQGSEA, per germline. Here the CDR3 DNA reads TGCAGCGTTGCTTTTGACACGGGGGCCCGCGGGGGCTACACCTTC. This gives the protein CSVAFDTGARGGYTF.

This clone was detected once. The V gene is TRBV7-2, the J gene TRBJ1-1; D remains ambiguous. V shed 1 base and J shed 2 bases, with 11 bases lying between them. Germline lookup yields CDR1 SGHTA and CDR2 FQGNSA. The CDR3 loop spans 15 amino acids. CDR3 in amino acids: CASSLGRPSNTEAFF. The CDR3 bases are TGTGCCAGCAGCTTAGGCAGACCTAGTAACACTGAAGCTTTCTTT. The complete variable domain, with remaining parts taken from reference TRBV7-2 and TRBJ1-1, reads GAGVSQSPSNKVTEKGKDVELRCDPISGHTALYWYRQSLGQGLEFLIYFQGNSAPDKSGLPSDRFSAERTGGSVSTLTIQRTQQEDSAVYLCASSLGRPSNTEAFFGQGTRLTVV.

This rearrangement joins TRBV10-1 to TRBJ2-1, with TRBD2 identical over 7 bases. The CDR3 spans 15 residues. Trimming at V came to 3 bases and at J to 6 bases, leaving 8 bases not matched to a gene. Per the germline V gene, CDR1 is WNHNN and CDR2 is SYGVQD (reference sequence). CDR3 sequence: CASSDGGGPFNEQFF. CDR3 nucleotides: TGCGCCAGCAGTGATGGGGGAGGGCCATTCAATGAGCAGTTCTTC.

The J gene is TRBJ2-1, the V gene TRBV5-4; D assignment may be TRBD1 or TRBD2 (6 bases each). The germline gives CDR1 SGHNT, CDR2 YYREEE (reference sequence). This CDR3 has 17 residues. V was cut by 4 bases and J by 1 base, with 18 bases left in between. This CDR3 is CASSPGGRGFSYNEQFF. CDR3 nucleotides: TGTGCCAGCAGCCCTGGGGGGCGAGGGTTTTCCTACAATGAGCAGTTCTTC.

The chain couples TRBV9 to TRBJ1-6, with D uncertain. The V gene's germline CDR1 is SGDLS and CDR2 YYNGEE. The CDR3 totals 14 residues. V was pared by 1 base and J by 8 bases, with 10 bases between. The CDR3: CASSVSHEDSPLHF. Written as DNA, the CDR3 is TGTGCCAGCAGCGTATCCCACGAGGATTCACCCCTCCACTTT.

The chain links TRBV27 to TRBJ1-2; weak D call: TRBD1 (6 bases). Germline CDR1 and CDR2: MNHEY and SMNVEV (reference sequence). The CDR3 spans 18 residues. V lost 5 bases, J lost 0 bases, and 22 bases lay in between. The CDR3: CASSQGPRGAMANYGYTF. The CDR3 region has the DNA TGTGCCAGCAGTCAAGGCCCTCGGGGGGCCATGGCTAACTATGGCTACACCTTC.

This clone showed up just once. V gene TRBV9 combines with J gene TRBJ1-2, with unresolved D. CDR1 and CDR2 from the germline V gene are SGDLS and YYNGEE. Trimming removed 5 bases at V and 7 bases at J, with 18 bases between. This CDR3 comprises 14 residues. The CDR3 region has the DNA TGTGCCAGCAGTTGGCAACCGGAGGGTTCTGGCTACACCTTC. Encoded protein: CASSWQPEGSGYTF.

The chain uses TRBV4-2 and TRBJ2-3; 13 bases fit TRBD2. This CDR3 has 19 amino acids. With V trimmed by 0 bases and J by 7 bases, 13 bases remained unmatched. From germline, CDR1 is LGHNA and CDR2 YNFKEQ. CDR3 region: CASSQEGTSGEDRRYTQYF. In nucleotides, the CDR3 is TGTGCCAGCAGCCAAGAGGGGACTAGCGGGGAGGATCGCCGGTATACGCAGTATTTT.

The chain recombines TRBV6-1 with TRBJ1-1, with 8 bases aligning to TRBD1. Per the germline V gene, CDR1 is MNHNS and CDR2 is SASEGT. This CDR3 is 15 amino acids long. V shed 4 bases and J 4 bases; nucleotides not matched to a gene: 8. The CDR3: CASSVITGGTTEAFF. The DNA of the CDR3 is TGTGCCAGCAGTGTAATAACAGGGGGGACCACTGAAGCTTTCTTT.